These 8 T cell receptor beta chains share one sample of origin, sequenced in a study of T cells in tuberculosis. The table came from immunoSEQ multiplex PCR; TCRdb's copy has only in-frame clones and leaves some out. The sample holds approximately 40,000 clones, roughly 94% seen once. Time point reported: new active TB diagnosis, blood taken before or within 7 days of starting treatment. The sequencing used PBMCs, collected at tuberculosis diagnosis. The receptors shown here come from an adult with tuberculosis.

This clone was seen just once. The chain is built from TRBV5-6 and TRBJ1-2; D is possibly TRBD1 (6 bases). The germline V gene encodes CDR1 SGHDT and CDR2 YYEEEE. V was shortened by 5 bases and J by 1 base, with 18 bases between the two germline ends. The CDR3 loop spans 16 amino acids. The CDR3 protein is CASRGYREIFNYGYTF. In nucleotides, the CDR3 is TGTGCCAGCAGGGGATACAGGGAGATATTTAACTATGGCTACACCTTC.

The gene calls are TRBV7-2 and TRBJ2-2, with 10 bases identical to TRBD1. The CDR3 contains 15 residues. Germline CDR1 and CDR2: SGHTA and FQGNSA. J lost 4 bases, V lost 3 bases, and 2 bases had no gene match. The CDR3 loop is CASSLGTGVTGELFF. For the CDR3, the DNA is TGTGCCAGCAGCTTGGGGACAGGGGTCACCGGGGAGCTGTTTTTT.

The CDR3 bases are TGTGCCAGCAGCGGTCCCACAGGGGGGCATCAGCCCCAGCATTTT. Protein: CASSGPTGGHQPQHF. The chain joins TRBV7-2 to TRBJ1-5; 8 nucleotides line up with TRBD1. The CDR3 is 15 amino acids. The V segment lost 5 bases and the J segment 5 bases; nucleotides outside the gene matches: 8. Per germline, CDR1 SGHTA and CDR2 FQGNSA.

This clone was picked up one time. The V call is TRBV29-1, the J call TRBJ2-3, with TRBD2 matching 9 bases. CDR1 is SQVTM, CDR2 ANQGSEA, per germline. The CDR3 length is 14 residues. Losses at the gene ends were 4 bases for V and 4 bases for J; bases not matched to a gene: 6. The CDR3 nucleotides are TGCAGCGTTGTAGGGAGCGGGGGGCCAGATACGCAGTATTTT. This sequence encodes CSVVGSGGPDTQYF.

This clone has only one observation. V usage is TRBV5-1 and J usage is TRBJ1-2, with 9 bases lining up with TRBD1. The CDR3 consists of 16 residues. V lost 0 bases, J lost 2 bases, and 5 bases stayed unmatched. Germline CDR1 SGHRS, CDR2 YFSETQ. The CDR3 spells CASSLGTGAENYGYTF. The CDR3 DNA follows: TGCGCCAGCAGCTTGGGGACAGGGGCGGAAAACTATGGCTACACCTTC.

The chain links TRBV29-1 to TRBJ2-2; D possibly corresponds to TRBD1 (6 bases). The CDR3 runs to 14 residues. The germline V and J ends were trimmed by 0 bases and 14 bases, with 19 bases remaining between them. From germline, CDR1 is SQVTM and CDR2 ANQGSEA. DNA of the CDR3: TGCAGCGTTGAAGAGTCAGGCAGGGGCGTCGGCCTGTTTTTT. Translated, it gives CSVEESGRGVGLFF.

The J gene is TRBJ1-1, the V gene TRBV13, with D possibly being TRBD1 (5 bases). The V and J ends lost 6 bases and 0 bases respectively, with 8 bases between them. This CDR3 contains 13 residues. The V gene's germline CDR1 is PRHDT and CDR2 FYEKMQ (reference sequence). CDR3 sequence reads: CASRGPMNTEAFF. The CDR3, as DNA: TGTGCCAGCAGGGGGCCGATGAACACTGAAGCTTTCTTT.

This clone was counted a few times. In DNA, the CDR3 is TGTGCCATCAGTACTGGTGGGCAGGGGGCCCAAGAGACCCAGTACTTC. Translation: CAISTGGQGAQETQYF. The V gene is TRBV10-3, the J gene TRBJ2-5; 8 bases agree with TRBD1. The trim removed 5 bases at V and 1 base at J, leaving 9 bases unmatched. CDR3 size: 16 residues. CDR1 and CDR2 from the germline V gene are ENHRY and SYGVKD.